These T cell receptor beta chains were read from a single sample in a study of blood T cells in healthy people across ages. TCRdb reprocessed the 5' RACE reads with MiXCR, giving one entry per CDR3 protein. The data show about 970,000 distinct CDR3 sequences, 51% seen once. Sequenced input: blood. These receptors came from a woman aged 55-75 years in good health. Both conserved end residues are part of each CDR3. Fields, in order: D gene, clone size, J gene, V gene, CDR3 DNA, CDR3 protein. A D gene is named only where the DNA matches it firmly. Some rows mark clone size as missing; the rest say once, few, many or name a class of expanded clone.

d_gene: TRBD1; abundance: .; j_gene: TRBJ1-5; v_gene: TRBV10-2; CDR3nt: TGCGCCAGCAGTGACCGGGACAGGGGGGGGGCTAATCAGCCCCAGCATTTT; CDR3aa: CASSDRDRGGANQPQHF
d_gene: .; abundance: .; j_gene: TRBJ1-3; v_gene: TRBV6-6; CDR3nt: TGTGCCAGCAGGCAGGGATTCTCTGGAAACACCATATATTTT; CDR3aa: CASRQGFSGNTIYF
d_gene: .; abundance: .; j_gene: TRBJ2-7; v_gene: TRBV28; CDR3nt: TGTGCCAGCAGGGGAGGACAAGAGCAGTACTTC; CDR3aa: CASRGGQEQYF
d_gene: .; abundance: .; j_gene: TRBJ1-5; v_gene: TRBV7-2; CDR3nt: TGTGCCAGCAGCTTAGAATTGTCGACAGGCCCCTTTCCCCAGCATTTT; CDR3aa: CASSLELSTGPFPQHF
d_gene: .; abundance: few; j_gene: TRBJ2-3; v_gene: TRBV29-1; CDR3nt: TGCAGCGTTGGGGTAAGGGGTGGCACAGATACGCAGTATTTT; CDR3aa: CSVGVRGGTDTQYF
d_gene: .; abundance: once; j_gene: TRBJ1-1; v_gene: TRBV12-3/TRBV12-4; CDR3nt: TGTGCCAGCAGTCAGGAAGTAGGGACTGAAGCTTTCTTT; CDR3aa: CASSQEVGTEAFF
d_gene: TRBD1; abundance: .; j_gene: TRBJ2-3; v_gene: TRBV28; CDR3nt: TGTGCCAGCCCGAATCCCGGGACAGGGGACTCTAGCACAGATACGCAGTATTTT; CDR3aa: CASPNPGTGDSSTDTQYF
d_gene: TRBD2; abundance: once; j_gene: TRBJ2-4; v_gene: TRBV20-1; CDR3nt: TGCAGTGCTAGTCTCGGGACTACGCAAAACATTCAGTACTTC; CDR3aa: CSASLGTTQNIQYF
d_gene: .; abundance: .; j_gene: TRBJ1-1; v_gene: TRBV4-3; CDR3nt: TGCGCCAGCAGCCAAGATCGACAGTTCGCTGAAGCTTTCTTT; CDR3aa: CASSQDRQFAEAFF
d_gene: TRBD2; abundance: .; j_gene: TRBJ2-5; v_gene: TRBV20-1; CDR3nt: TGCAGTGCAAAACTAGCGGGAGGGCCTAGGGAGACCCAGTACTTC; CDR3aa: CSAKLAGGPRETQYF
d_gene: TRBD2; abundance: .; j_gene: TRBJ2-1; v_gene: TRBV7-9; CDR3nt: TGTGCCAGCAGAGGGGGACTAGCGGGTGTCTACAATGAGCAGTTCTTC; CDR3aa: CASRGGLAGVYNEQFF
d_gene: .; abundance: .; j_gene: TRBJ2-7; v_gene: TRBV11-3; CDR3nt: TGTGCCAGCAGCCGTGAATCTTTCCCCTACGAGCAGTACTTC; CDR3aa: CASSRESFPYEQYF
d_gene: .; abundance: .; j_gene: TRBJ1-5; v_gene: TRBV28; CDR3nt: TGTGCCAGCAGAGGGACTCTTAATCAGCCCCAGCATTTT; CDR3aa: CASRGTLNQPQHF
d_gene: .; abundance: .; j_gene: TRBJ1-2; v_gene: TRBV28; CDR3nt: TGTGCCAGCAGTTACCAGGGTAGGAACTATGGCTACACCTTC; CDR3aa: CASSYQGRNYGYTF
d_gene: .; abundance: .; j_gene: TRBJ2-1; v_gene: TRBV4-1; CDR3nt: TGCGCCAGCAGCCAACACGGGACACCCAGGACCTACAATGAGCAGTTCTTC; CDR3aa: CASSQHGTPRTYNEQFF
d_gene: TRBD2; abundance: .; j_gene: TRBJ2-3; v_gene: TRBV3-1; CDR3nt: TGTGCCAGCAGCCAAGATCTCAGCGGGAGTGGGATAGATACGCAGTATTTT; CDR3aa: CASSQDLSGSGIDTQYF
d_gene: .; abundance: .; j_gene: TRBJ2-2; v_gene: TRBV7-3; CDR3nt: TGTGCCAGCAGCCCCGGGCAGACTGAGGCCGGGGAGCTGTTTTTT; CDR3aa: CASSPGQTEAGELFF
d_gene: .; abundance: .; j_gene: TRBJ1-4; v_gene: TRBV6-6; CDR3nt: TGTGCCAGCAGTTGGTCTGGTAATGAAAAACTGTTTTTT; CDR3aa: CASSWSGNEKLFF
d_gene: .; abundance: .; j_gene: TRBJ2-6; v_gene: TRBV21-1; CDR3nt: TGTGCCAGCAGCAAAGTTGGGGGCCCTGGGGCCAACGTCCTGACTTTC; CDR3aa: CASSKVGGPGANVLTF
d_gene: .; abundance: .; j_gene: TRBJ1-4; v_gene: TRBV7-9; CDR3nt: TGTGCCAGCAGCCCACTCTTGGGGAATGAAAAACTGTTTTTT; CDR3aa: CASSPLLGNEKLFF
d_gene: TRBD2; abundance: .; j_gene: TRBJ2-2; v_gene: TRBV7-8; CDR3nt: TGTGCCAGCTTCCTAGCGGAAACTACCGGGGAGCTGTTTTTT; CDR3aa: CASFLAETTGELFF
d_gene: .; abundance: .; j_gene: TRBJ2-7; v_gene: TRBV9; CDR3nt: TGTGCCAGCAGCGGGCAGCCGGACAGCCCCTACTACGAGCAGTACTTC; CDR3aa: CASSGQPDSPYYEQYF
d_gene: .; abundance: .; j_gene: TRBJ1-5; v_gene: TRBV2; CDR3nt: TGTGCCAGCAGTGTAAGCCATGACCAGCATTTT; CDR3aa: CASSVSHDQHF
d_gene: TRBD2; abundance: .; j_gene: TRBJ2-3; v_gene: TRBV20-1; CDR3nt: TGCAGTGCTAGAGGCGGGGGTTTTGATACGCAGTATTTT; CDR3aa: CSARGGGFDTQYF
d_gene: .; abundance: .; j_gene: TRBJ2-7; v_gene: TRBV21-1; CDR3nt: TGTGCCAGCAGCAAAGCTAAAATCCAACTTGGGACAGTTGTGGTCTACGAGCAGTACTTC; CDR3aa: CASSKAKIQLGTVVVYEQYF
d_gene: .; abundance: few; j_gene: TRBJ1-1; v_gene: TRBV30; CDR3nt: TGTGCCTGGAGTGTCGCGGCCCAGAACACTGAAGCTTTCTTT; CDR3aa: CAWSVAAQNTEAFF
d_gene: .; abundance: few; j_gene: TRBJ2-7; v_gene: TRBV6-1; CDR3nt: TGTGCCAGCAGTGAAGCGGGGTACGAGCAGTACTTC; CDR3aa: CASSEAGYEQYF
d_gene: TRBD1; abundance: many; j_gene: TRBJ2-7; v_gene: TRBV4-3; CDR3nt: TGCGCCAGCAGCCGAGGGGACAGGGGTTACGAGCAGTACTTC; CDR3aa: CASSRGDRGYEQYF
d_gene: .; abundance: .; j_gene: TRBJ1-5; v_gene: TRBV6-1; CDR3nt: TGTGCCAGCAGTGAATCATCATGGGAACGGAGCAATCAGCCCCAGCATTTT; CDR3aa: CASSESSWERSNQPQHF
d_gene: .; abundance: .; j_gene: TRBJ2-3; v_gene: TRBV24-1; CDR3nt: TGTGCCACCAGTGATAGGACAGATTCTAGCACAGATACGCGGTATTTT; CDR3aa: CATSDRTDSSTDTRYF
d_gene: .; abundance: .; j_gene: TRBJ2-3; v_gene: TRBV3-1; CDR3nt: TGTGCCAGCAGCCAAGCCCCAGCTAGTGGTACGCAGTATTTT; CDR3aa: CASSQAPASGTQYF
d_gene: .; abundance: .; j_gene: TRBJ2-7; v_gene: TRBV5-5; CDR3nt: TGTACCAGCAGATCTTGGAGCGGGTTAGGGACCCACGAGCAGTACTTC; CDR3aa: CTSRSWSGLGTHEQYF
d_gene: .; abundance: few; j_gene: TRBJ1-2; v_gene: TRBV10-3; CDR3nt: TGTGCCATCAGCGCAGGGGCCGGGGTTGGCTACACCTTC; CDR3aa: CAISAGAGVGYTF
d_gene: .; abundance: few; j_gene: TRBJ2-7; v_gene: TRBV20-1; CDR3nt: TGCAGTGCTAGTGCCCCTAGACAGGTCAGCTCCTACGAGCAGTACTTC; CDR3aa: CSASAPRQVSSYEQYF
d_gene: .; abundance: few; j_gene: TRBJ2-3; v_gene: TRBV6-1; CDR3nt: TGTGCCAGCAGTGATCAACCTAGTCCAGATACGCAGTATTTT; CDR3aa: CASSDQPSPDTQYF
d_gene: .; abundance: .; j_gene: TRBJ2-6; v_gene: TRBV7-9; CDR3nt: TGTGCCAGCAGCCGACAGGCAACTGGGGCCAACGTCCTGACTTTC; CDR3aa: CASSRQATGANVLTF
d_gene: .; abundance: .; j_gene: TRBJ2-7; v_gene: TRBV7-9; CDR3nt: TGTGCCAGCAGCCAGGCTGGGGGTAAAGGCTCCTACGAGCAGTACTTC; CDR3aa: CASSQAGGKGSYEQYF
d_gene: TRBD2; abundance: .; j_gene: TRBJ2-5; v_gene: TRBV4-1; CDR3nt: TGCGCCAGCAGCCAAGATGGGACTAGGGGGAGTGAGACCCAGTACTTC; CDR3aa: CASSQDGTRGSETQYF
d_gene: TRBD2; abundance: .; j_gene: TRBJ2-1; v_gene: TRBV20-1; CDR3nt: TGCAGTGCTATTAGACTAGCGGGAGTATTGTACAATGAGCAGTTCTTC; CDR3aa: CSAIRLAGVLYNEQFF
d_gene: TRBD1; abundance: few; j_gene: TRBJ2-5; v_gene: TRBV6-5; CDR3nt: TGTGCCAGCAGGGACAGGGGGCGGGAGACCCAGTACTTC; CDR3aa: CASRDRGRETQYF
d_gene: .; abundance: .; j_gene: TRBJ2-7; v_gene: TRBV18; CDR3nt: TGTGCCAGCTCACCGTCACAGACACAGTCCTACGAGCAGTACTTC; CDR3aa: CASSPSQTQSYEQYF
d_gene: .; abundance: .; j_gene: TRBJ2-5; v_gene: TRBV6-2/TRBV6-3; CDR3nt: TGTGCCAGCAGGTTTTCGGGGGAGACCCAGTACTTC; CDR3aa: CASRFSGETQYF
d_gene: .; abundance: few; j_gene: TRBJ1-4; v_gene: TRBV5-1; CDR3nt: TGCGCCAGCAGCTATGGCCCTACACGGTTGCGTAATGAAAAACTGTTTTTT; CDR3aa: CASSYGPTRLRNEKLFF
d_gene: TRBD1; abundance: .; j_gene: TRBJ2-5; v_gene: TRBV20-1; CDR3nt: TGCAGTGCATTCAAGACAGGGCGCCAAGAGACCCAGTACTTC; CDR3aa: CSAFKTGRQETQYF
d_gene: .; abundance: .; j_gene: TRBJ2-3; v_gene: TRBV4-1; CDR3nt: TGCGCCAGCAGCCAAGATCTCGGGGCTTCGCAGTATTTT; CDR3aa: CASSQDLGASQYF
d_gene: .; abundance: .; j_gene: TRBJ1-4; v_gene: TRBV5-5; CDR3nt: TGTGCCAGCAGCTTGTCCCACAATGAAAAACTGTTTTTT; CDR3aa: CASSLSHNEKLFF
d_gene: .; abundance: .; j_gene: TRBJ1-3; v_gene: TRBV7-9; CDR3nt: TGTGCCAGCAGACCAACAGGAGAAGGAAACACCATATATTTT; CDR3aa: CASRPTGEGNTIYF
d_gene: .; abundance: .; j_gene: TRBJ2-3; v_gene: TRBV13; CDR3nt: TGTGCCAGCAGCTTACTGGCACAGGGCCGAACAGATACGCAGTATTTT; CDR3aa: CASSLLAQGRTDTQYF
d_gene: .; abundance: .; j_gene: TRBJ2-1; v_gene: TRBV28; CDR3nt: TGTGCCAGCAGCCCTGGGTCAACCCTCTCCTACAATGAGCAGTTCTTC; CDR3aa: CASSPGSTLSYNEQFF
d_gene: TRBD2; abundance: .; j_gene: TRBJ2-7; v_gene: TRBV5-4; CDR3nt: TGTGCCAGCAGCTTGTGGCCTAGCGGGGCGAACGAGCAGTACTTC; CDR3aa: CASSLWPSGANEQYF
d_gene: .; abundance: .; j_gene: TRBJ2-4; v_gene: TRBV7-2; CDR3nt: TGTGCCAGCAGCTTAGGATTACTTCTAGCCAAAAACATTCAGTACTTC; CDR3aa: CASSLGLLLAKNIQYF
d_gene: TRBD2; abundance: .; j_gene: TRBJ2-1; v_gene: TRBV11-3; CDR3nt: TGTGCCAGCAGCCCCGGTTGGGTAGCGGGAGAAAACTACAATGAGCAGTTCTTC; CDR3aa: CASSPGWVAGENYNEQFF